This TCR beta chain is from a study of blood T cells in healthy people across ages. Primers used in a second PCR of about 7 to 12 cycles were a sample-barcoded 5' primer and a J-beta primer mix. TCRdb passed the 5' RACE reads through MiXCR, listing each CDR3 protein once. The table lists a few hundred thousand distinct CDR3 sequences, approximately 25% of them singletons. Sequenced material: blood. The receptor comes from a woman in her seventies in good health.

This CDR3 reads CASSEPGGQLSSYEQYF. CDR3 DNA: TGTGCCAGCAGTGAACCGGGGGGACAGTTAAGCTCCTACGAGCAGTACTTC. The chain is built from TRBV2 and TRBJ2-7, with D possibly being TRBD1 or TRBD2 (7 bases each). The CDR3 covers 17 residues. CDR1 and CDR2 (germline): SNHLY, FYNNEI. Trimming removed 2 bases from V and 0 bases from J, with 17 bases in between.